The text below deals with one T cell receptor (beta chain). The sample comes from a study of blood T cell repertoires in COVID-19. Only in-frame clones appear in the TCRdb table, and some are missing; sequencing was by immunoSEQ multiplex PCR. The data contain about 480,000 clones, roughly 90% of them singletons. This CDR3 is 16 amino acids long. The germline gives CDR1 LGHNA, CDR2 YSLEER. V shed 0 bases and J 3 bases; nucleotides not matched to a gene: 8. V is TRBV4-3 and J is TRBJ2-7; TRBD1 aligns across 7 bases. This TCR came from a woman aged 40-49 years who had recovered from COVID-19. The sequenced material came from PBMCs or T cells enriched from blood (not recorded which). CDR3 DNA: TGCGCCAGCAGCCAAGACCGCGGACAGGCGGTCTACGAGCAGTACTTC. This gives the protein CASSQDRGQAVYEQYF.